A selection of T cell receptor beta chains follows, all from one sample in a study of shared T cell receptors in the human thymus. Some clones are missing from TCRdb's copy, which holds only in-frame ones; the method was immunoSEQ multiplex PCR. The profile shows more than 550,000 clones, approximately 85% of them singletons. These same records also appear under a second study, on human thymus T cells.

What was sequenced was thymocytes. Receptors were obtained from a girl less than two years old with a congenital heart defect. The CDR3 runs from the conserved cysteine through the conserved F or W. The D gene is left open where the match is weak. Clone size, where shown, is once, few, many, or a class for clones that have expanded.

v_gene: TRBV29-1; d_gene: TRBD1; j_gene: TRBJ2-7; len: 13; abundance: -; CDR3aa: CSARTGGIHEQYF; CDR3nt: TGCAGCGCAAGGACAGGGGGCATCCACGAGCAGTACTTC
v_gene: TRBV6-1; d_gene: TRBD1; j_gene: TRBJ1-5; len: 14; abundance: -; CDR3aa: CASSWTGPKQPQHF; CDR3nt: TGTGCCAGCAGTTGGACAGGTCCCAAGCAGCCCCAGCATTTT
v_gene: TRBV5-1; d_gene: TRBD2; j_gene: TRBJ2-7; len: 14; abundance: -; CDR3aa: CASSFVGLQREQYF; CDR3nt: TGCGCCAGCAGCTTTGTGGGACTACAGCGGGAGCAGTACTTC
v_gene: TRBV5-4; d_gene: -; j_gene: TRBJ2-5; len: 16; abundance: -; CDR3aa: CASSLRRWAPEETQYF; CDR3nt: TGTGCCAGCAGCCTACGACGGTGGGCCCCAGAGGAGACCCAGTACTTC
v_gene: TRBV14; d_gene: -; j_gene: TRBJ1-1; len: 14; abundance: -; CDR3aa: CASSQWGLNTEAFF; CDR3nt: TGTGCCAGCAGCCAGTGGGGGCTGAACACTGAAGCTTTCTTT
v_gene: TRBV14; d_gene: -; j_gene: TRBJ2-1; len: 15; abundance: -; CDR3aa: CASSQETGAPGEQFF; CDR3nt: TGTGCCAGCAGCCAAGAGACAGGCGCCCCTGGTGAGCAGTTCTTC
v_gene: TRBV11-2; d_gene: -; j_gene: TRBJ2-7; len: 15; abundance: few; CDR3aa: CASTLDSFMVYEQYF; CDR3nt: TGTGCCAGCACCCTAGACAGTTTTATGGTCTACGAGCAGTACTTC
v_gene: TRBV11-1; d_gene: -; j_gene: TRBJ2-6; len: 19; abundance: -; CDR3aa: CASSPDPARGPSGANVLTF; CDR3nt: TGTGCCAGCAGCCCCGACCCCGCGCGGGGACCTTCTGGGGCCAACGTCCTGACTTTC
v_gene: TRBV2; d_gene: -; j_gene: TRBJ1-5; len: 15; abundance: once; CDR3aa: CASSEYSVVNQPQHF; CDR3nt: TGTGCCAGCAGTGAATACAGTGTGGTCAATCAGCCCCAGCATTTT
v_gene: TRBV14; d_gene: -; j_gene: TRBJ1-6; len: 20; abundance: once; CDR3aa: CASSPHPVGGKESNNSPLHF; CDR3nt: TGTGCCAGCAGCCCCCACCCGGTCGGGGGGAAGGAGTCGAATAATTCACCCCTCCACTTT
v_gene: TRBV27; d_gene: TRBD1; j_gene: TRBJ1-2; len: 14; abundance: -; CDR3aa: CASSLSTGEDGYTF; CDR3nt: TGTGCCAGCAGTTTATCGACAGGGGAAGATGGCTACACCTTC
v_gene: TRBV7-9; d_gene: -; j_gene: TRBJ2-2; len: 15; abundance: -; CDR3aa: CASSSGQTNTGELFF; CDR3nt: TGTGCCAGCAGCTCGGGACAAACGAACACCGGGGAGCTGTTTTTT
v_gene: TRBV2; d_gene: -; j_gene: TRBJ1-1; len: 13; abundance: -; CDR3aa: CASSPNLNTEAFF; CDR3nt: TGTGCCAGCAGTCCCAATCTGAACACTGAAGCTTTCTTT
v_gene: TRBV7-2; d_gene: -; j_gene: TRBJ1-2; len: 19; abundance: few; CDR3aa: CASSLLLCRGDRLPCGYTF; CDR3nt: TGTGCCAGCAGCTTATTATTATGCCGGGGAGATCGCCTGCCCTGCGGCTACACCTTC
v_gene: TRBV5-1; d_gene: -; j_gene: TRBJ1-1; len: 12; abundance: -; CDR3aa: CASSFKDSEAFF; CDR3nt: TGCGCCAGCAGCTTTAAGGACAGTGAAGCTTTCTTT
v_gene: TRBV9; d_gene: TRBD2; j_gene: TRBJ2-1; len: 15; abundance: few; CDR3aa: CASSVGGGGYNEQFF; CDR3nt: TGTGCCAGCAGCGTAGGAGGCGGGGGCTACAATGAGCAGTTCTTC
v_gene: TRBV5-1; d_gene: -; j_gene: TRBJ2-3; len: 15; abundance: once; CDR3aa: CASSLDAGSTDTQYF; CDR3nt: TGCGCCAGCAGCTTGGATGCGGGGAGCACAGATACGCAGTATTTT
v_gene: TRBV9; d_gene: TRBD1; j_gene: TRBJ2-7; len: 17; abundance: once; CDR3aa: CASSVHHVTGGTYEQYF; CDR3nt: TGTGCCAGCAGCGTACACCATGTGACAGGGGGAACCTACGAGCAGTACTTC
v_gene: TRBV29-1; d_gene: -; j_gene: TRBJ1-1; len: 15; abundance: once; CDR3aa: CSVEDLAREVTEAFF; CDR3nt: TGCAGCGTTGAAGATCTCGCCAGGGAGGTCACTGAAGCTTTCTTT
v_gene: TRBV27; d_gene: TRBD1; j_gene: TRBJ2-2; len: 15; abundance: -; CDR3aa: CASGRGRGVSGELFF; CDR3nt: TGTGCCAGCGGAAGGGGGCGCGGAGTCTCCGGGGAGCTGTTTTTT
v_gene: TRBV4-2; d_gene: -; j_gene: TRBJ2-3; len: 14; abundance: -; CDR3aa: CASSHPSRADTQYF; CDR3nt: TGTGCCAGCAGCCACCCTAGCCGGGCAGATACGCAGTATTTT
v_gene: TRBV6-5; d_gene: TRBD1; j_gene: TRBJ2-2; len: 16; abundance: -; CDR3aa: CASSYQTGSEAGELFF; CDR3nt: TGTGCCAGCAGTTATCAGACAGGGTCGGAGGCCGGGGAGTTGTTTTTT
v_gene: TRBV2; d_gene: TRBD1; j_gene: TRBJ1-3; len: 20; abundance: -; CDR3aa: CASRASGQGSFYRGENTIYF; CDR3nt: TGTGCCAGCAGAGCATCGGGACAGGGTTCATTCTACCGGGGGGAAAACACCATATATTTT
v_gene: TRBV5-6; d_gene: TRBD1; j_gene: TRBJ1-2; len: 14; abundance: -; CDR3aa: CASSVQGAGYGYTF; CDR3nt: TGTGCCAGCAGCGTACAGGGGGCGGGCTATGGCTACACCTTC
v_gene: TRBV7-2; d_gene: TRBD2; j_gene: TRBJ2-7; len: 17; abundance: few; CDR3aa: CASRSSGGFLGGYEQYF; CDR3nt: TGTGCCAGCAGGTCTAGCGGGGGGTTTTTGGGCGGATACGAGCAGTACTTC
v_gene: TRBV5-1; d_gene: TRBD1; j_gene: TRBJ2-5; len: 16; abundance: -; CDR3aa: CASSSAGQGVPETQYF; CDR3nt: TGCGCCAGCAGCTCGGCCGGACAGGGGGTTCCAGAGACCCAGTACTTC
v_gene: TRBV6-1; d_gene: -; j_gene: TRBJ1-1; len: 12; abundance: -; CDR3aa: CASSDSETEAFF; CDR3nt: TGTGCCAGCAGTGATTCGGAGACTGAAGCTTTCTTT
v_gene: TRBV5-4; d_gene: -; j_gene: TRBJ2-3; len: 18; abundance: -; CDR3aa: CASSLVVVSREKTDTQYF; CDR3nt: TGTGCCAGCAGCTTGGTTGTCGTATCCCGGGAGAAAACAGATACGCAGTATTTT
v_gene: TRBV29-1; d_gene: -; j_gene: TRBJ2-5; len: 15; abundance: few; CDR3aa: CSVASGKRTQETQYF; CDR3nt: TGCAGCGTTGCCTCAGGGAAAAGGACCCAAGAGACCCAGTACTTC
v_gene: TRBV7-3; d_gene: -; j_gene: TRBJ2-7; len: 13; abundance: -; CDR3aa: CASSPGVSYEQYF; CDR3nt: TGTGCCAGCAGCCCGGGGGTTTCCTACGAGCAGTACTTC
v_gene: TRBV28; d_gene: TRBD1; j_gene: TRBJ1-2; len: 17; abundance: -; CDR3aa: CASSNETLGQVGAGYTF; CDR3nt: TGTGCCAGCAGTAACGAGACCCTGGGACAGGTCGGCGCTGGCTACACCTTC
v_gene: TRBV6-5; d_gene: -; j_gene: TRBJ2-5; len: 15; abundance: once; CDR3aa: CASSSNLIPAVSQYF; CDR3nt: TGTGCCAGCAGTTCGAATCTCATACCTGCGGTGTCCCAGTACTTC
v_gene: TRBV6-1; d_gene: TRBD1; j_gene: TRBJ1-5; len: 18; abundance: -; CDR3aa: CASSEDGRGQASNQPQHF; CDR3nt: TGTGCCAGCAGTGAAGATGGCAGGGGGCAGGCTAGCAATCAGCCCCAGCATTTT
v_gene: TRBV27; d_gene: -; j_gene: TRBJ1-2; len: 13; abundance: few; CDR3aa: CASSSRQGNGYTF; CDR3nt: TGTGCCAGCAGTTCTCGGCAGGGGAATGGCTACACCTTC
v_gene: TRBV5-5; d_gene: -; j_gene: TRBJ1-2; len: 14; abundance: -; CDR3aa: CASSGNRLNYGYTF; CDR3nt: TGTGCCAGCAGCGGAAACAGGCTAAACTATGGCTACACCTTC
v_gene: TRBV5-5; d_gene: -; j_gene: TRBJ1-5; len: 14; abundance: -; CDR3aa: CASSSGDRGQPQHF; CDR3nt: TGTGCCAGCAGCTCAGGGGACCGAGGTCAGCCCCAGCATTTT
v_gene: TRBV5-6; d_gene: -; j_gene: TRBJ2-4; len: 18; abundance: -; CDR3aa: CASSLVGTSRLAKNIQYF; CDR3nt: TGTGCCAGCAGCTTGGTGGGTACATCAAGACTAGCCAAAAACATTCAGTACTTC
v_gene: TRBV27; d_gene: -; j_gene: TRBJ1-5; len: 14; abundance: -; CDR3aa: CASSEDSSNQPQHF; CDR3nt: TGTGCCAGCAGTGAGGACTCTAGCAATCAGCCCCAGCATTTT
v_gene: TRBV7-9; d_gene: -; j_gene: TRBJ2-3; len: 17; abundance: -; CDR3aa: CASSLPRTPKDTDTQYF; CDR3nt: TGTGCCAGCAGCCTACCCCGGACACCCAAGGACACAGATACGCAGTATTTT
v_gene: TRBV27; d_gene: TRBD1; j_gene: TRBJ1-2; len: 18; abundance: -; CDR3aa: CASNRVIMIQGAGYGYTF; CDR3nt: TGTGCCAGCAATCGCGTCATTATGATCCAGGGGGCGGGCTATGGCTACACCTTC
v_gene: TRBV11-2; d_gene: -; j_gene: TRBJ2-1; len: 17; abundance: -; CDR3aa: CASSLEVGGWWDNEQFF; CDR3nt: TGTGCCAGCAGCTTAGAGGTCGGGGGTTGGTGGGACAATGAGCAGTTCTTC